This TCR beta chain was documented in a study of chemoradiotherapy in HPV16-positive cancers. Repertoires were generated with immunoSEQ multiplex PCR, while TCRdb's copy carries only in-frame clones and drops some. The table has several thousand clones, around 73% seen once; the top ten hold about 9.1%. With 0 bases removed from V and 3 bases from J, the gap between germline ends came to 8 bases. Germline CDR1 reads SGHVS; CDR2 reads FQNEAQ. The CDR3 totals 14 residues. Sampling was carried out from a patient who underwent chemoradiotherapy. V and J are TRBV7-8 and TRBJ1-2; D call uncertain. The sequence was collected from a human donor with HPV-associated anogenital cancer. The CDR3: CASSLAGLDYGYTF. For the CDR3, the DNA is TGTGCCAGCAGCTTAGCCGGGTTGGACTATGGCTACACCTTC. Looking up the rest from reference TRBV7-8 and TRBJ1-2 gives the full variable domain: GAGVSQSPRYKVAKRGQDVALRCDPISGHVSLFWYQQALGQGPEFLTYFQNEAQLDKSGLPSDRFFAERPEGSVSTLKIQRTQQEDSAVYLCASSLAGLDYGYTFGSGTRLTVV.